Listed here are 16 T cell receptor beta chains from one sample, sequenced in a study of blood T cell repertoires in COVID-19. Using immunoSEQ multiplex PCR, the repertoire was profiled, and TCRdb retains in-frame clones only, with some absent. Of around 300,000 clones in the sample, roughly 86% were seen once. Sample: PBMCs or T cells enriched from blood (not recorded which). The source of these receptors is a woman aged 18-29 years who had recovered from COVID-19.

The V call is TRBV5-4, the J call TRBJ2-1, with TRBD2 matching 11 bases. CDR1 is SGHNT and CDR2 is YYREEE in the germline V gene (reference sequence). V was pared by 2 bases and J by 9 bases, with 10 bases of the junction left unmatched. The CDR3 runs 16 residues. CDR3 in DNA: TGTGCCAGCAGCTTCTCGACTAGCGGGATCACCAGTGAGCAGTTCTTC. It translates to CASSFSTSGITSEQFF. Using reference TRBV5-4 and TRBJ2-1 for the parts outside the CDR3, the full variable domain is ETGVTQSPTHLIKTRGQQVTLRCSSQSGHNTVSWYQQALGQGPQFIFQYYREEENGRGNFPPRFSGLQFPNYSSELNVNALELDDSALYLCASSFSTSGITSEQFFGPGTRLTVL.

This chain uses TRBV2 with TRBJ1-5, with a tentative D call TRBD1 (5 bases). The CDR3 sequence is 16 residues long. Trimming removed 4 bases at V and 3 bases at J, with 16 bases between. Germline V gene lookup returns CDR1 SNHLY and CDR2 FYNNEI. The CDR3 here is CASSVGGGPPNQPQHF. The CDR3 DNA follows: TGTGCCAGCAGTGTGGGCGGGGGACCCCCCAATCAGCCCCAGCATTTT.

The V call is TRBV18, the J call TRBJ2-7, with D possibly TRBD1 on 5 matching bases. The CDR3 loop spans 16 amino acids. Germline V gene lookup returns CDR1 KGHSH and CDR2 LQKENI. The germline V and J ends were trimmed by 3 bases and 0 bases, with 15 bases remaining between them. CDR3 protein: CASSPSAGPLSYEQYF. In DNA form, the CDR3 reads TGTGCCAGCTCACCCTCCGCAGGGCCCCTCTCCTACGAGCAGTACTTC.

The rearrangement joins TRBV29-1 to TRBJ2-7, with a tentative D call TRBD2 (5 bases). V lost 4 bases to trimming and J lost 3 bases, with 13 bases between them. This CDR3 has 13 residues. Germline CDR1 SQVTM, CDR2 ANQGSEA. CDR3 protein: CSVGSGSFYEQYF. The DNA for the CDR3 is TGCAGCGTTGGATCTGGGAGCTTCTACGAGCAGTACTTC.

The CDR3 is CAIGEQGYGYTF. The DNA of the CDR3 is TGTGCCATCGGGGAACAGGGTTATGGCTACACCTTC. This chain connects TRBV10-3 to TRBJ1-2; D perhaps matches TRBD1 (6 bases). There are 12 residues in the CDR3. Germline loops: CDR1 ENHRY, CDR2 SYGVKD. The V and J ends lost 8 bases and 5 bases respectively, with 12 bases between them.

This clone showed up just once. CDR3 protein: CASSGTGGNQPQHF. The CDR3 DNA sequence: TGCGCCAGCAGTGGGACAGGGGGCAATCAGCCCCAGCATTTT. This chain links TRBV10-2 with TRBJ1-5; 9 nucleotides align to TRBD1. CDR3 length: 14 amino acids. V lost 4 bases to trimming and J lost 2 bases; unmatched junction nucleotides: 0. Germline-derived CDR1 and CDR2 are WSHSY and SAAADI.

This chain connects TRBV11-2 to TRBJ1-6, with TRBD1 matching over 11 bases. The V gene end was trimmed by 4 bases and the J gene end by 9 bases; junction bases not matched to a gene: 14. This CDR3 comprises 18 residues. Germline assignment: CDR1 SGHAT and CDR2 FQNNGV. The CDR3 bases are TGTGCCAGCAGCTCAAGGCCATCCTCCGGGACAGGGGGTTCACCCCTCCACTTT. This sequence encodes CASSSRPSSGTGGSPLHF.

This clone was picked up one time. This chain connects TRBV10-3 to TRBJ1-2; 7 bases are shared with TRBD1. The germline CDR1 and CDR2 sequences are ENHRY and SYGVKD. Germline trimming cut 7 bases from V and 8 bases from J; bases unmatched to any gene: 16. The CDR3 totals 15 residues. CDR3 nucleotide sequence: TGTGCCATCAAGCGGGGGACAGTGAACGTCTTGGGCTACACCTTC. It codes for CAIKRGTVNVLGYTF.

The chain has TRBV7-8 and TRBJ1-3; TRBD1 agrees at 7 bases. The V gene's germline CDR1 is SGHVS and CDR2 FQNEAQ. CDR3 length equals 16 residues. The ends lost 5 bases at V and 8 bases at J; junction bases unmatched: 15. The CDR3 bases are TGTGCCAGCAGCCGTACGGGACAGCCTTTGGGGGACACCATATATTTT. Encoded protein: CASSRTGQPLGDTIYF.

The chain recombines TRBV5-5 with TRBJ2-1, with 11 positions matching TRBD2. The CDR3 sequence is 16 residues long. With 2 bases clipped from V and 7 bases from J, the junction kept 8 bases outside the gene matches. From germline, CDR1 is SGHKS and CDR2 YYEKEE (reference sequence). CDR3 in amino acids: CASSFSTSGNSNEQFF. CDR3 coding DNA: TGTGCCAGCAGCTTTTCGACTAGCGGGAACTCGAATGAGCAGTTCTTC.

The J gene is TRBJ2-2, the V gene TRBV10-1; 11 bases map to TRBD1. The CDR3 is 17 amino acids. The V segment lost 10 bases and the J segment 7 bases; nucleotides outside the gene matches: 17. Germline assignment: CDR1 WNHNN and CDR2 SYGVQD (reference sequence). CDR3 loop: CATLDRTGGASIGELFF. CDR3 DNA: TGCGCCACCCTTGACAGGACAGGGGGCGCGTCCATCGGGGAGCTGTTTTTT.

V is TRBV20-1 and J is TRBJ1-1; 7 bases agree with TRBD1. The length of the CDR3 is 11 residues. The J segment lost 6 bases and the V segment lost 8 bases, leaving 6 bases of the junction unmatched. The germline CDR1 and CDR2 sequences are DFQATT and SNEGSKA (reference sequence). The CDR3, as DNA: TGCAGTCCAGGGGGGAGACCTGAAGCTTTCTTT. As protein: CSPGGRPEAFF.

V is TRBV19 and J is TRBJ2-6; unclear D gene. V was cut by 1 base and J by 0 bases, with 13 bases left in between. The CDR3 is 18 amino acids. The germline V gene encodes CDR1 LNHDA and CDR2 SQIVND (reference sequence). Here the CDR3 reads CASSIGGRMISGANVLTF. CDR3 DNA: TGTGCCAGTAGTATAGGTGGCAGGATGATCTCTGGGGCCAACGTCCTGACTTTC.

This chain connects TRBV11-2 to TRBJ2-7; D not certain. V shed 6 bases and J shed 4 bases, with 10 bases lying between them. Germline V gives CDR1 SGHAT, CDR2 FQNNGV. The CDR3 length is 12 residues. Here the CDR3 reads CASSLVGYEQYF. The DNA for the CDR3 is TGTGCCAGCAGTCTCGTCGGGTACGAGCAGTACTTC.

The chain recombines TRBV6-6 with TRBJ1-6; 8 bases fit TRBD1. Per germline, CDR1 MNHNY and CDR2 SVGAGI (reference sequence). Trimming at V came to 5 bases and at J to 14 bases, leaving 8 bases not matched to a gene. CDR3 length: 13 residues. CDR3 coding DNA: TGTGCCAGCAGTCGATCCTTGGACAGGGCCCTCCACTTT. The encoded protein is CASSRSLDRALHF.

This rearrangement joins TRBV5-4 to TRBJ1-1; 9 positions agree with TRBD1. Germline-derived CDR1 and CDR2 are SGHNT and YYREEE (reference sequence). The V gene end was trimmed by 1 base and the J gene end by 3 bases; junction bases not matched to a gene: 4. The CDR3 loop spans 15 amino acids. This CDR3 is CASSLKGTGHTEAFF. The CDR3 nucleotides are TGTGCCAGCAGCTTGAAGGGGACAGGGCACACTGAAGCTTTCTTT.